This T cell receptor beta chain was captured in a study of PD-1 blockade in classical Hodgkin lymphoma. Background on the study: It was nivolumab at 3 mg/kg, given intravenously every 2 weeks, that patients received. Points from the study as a whole: Relapsed/refractory patients reportedly had the lowest baseline TCR diversity, below newly diagnosed patients, who were below healthy donors. Any patient who commenced nivolumab under 1 year after ASCT was excluded. Complete responders matched newly diagnosed patients in baseline diversity.

This sample's time point: cycle 4 day 1 (C4D1), after more than 5 weeks of nivolumab. Every patient had relapsed following autologous stem cell transplantation, and cohorts differed in brentuximab vedotin exposure. This clone was seen a few times. The target antigen is unknown. The table came from immunoSEQ multiplex PCR; TCRdb's copy has only in-frame clones and leaves some out. The sample has about 51,000 clones, nearly 80% seen once; the top ten hold under 20%. Germline-derived CDR1 and CDR2 are SGDLS and YYNGEE. The V and J ends lost 0 bases and 6 bases respectively, with 13 bases between them. CDR3 length equals 14 residues.

Source: peripheral blood mononuclear cells (PBMCs), taken before the fourth cycle of nivolumab. V gene TRBV9 combines with J gene TRBJ2-7, with D tentatively TRBD1 (6 bases). The clonotype was recovered from a human donor with classical Hodgkin lymphoma. CDR3 in amino acids: CASSVEPGVAEQYF. The CDR3 nucleotides read TGTGCCAGCAGCGTAGAACCAGGGGTGGCCGAGCAGTACTTC.